The rows below give T cell receptor beta chains drawn from one sample of a study of human T cells and chemical hapten exposure. Via MiXCR, TCRdb re-called the RACE reads, giving one row per CDR3 protein. The top ten hold about 1.9% of the sample, which has fewer than 45,000 distinct CDR3 sequences, approximately 12% seen once. Sequenced material: whole blood, taken in connection with sensitization to the hapten diphenylcyclopropenone (DPC). All receptors come from a woman between 40 and 50 years old with alopecia areata. Some clones in this sample may be carry-over from other donors' samples. CDR3s include the opening cysteine and the closing phenylalanine or tryptophan.

j_gene,v_gene,CDR3aa
TRBJ2-3,TRBV29-1,CSVEPDKADTQYF
TRBJ1-2,TRBV14,CASSRTANYGYTF
TRBJ2-5,TRBV28,CASSSDREGETQYF
TRBJ2-5,TRBV20-1,CSARLSSETQYF
TRBJ2-7,TRBV7-9,CASSFGTGHEEQYF
TRBJ1-2,TRBV27,CASGGGDMGYGYTF
TRBJ1-1,TRBV27,CASSPHRGRAMNTEAFF
TRBJ2-7,TRBV28,CASRGGGLYEQYF
TRBJ2-7,TRBV25-1,CASSAAGTYEQYF
TRBJ1-2,TRBV29-1,CSVVFNYGYTF
TRBJ2-3,TRBV5-1,CASSLETDTQYF
TRBJ2-5,TRBV18,CASSHAGPGALLGAQYF
TRBJ2-4,TRBV7-9,CASSSSGTPYQYF
TRBJ2-1,TRBV12-3/TRBV12-4,CASTETDHNEQFF
TRBJ2-7,TRBV7-9,CASSSSGATYEQYF
TRBJ2-1,TRBV19,CASSHLLAAEGYNEQFF
TRBJ2-3,TRBV10-2,CASSEGGADTQYF
TRBJ2-5,TRBV19,CASSSLGLAGLETQYF
TRBJ2-3,TRBV29-1,CSVPRGADTQYF
TRBJ1-1,TRBV4-3,CASSQDSVTEAFF
TRBJ2-2,TRBV28,CASSLQGPNTGELFF
TRBJ2-1,TRBV9,CASSPDLAGGPGEQFF
TRBJ2-4,TRBV29-1,CSVPGPRNIQYF
TRBJ1-2,TRBV3-1,CASSQQAGTYYGYTF
TRBJ1-1,TRBV11-2,CASSLGIGGLGTEAFF
TRBJ2-1,TRBV12-3/TRBV12-4,CASSVGGVVNEQFF
TRBJ2-1,TRBV9,CASGRMDNEQFF
TRBJ2-7,TRBV7-9,CASSSELPPYEQYF
TRBJ2-7,TRBV10-3,CASQDGGQKQYF
TRBJ2-5,TRBV3-1,CASSPTGAVLGETQYF
TRBJ2-7,TRBV28,CASSLGRGKSYEQYF
TRBJ2-2,TRBV12-3/TRBV12-4,CASSFIGRGTTGELFF
TRBJ2-2,TRBV3-1,CASSFANTGELFF
TRBJ2-2,TRBV28,CASTGLAGGGTGELFF
TRBJ2-1,TRBV29-1,CSVLAGAEQFF
TRBJ2-3,TRBV7-9,CASSPIGGATDTQYF
TRBJ2-7,TRBV6-5,CASSVPGTSGNQQYF
TRBJ2-2,TRBV11-3,CASTPSWGELFF
TRBJ2-5,TRBV7-7,CASRPGLAGGETQYF
TRBJ2-3,TRBV6-5,CASSRTRDPPDTQYF
TRBJ2-5,TRBV20-1,CSAFLAGAQETQYF
TRBJ2-5,TRBV10-3,CAISEKETQYF
TRBJ2-1,TRBV6-4,CASSEMWGNNEQFF
TRBJ2-1,TRBV20-1,CSARGISGGADEQFF
TRBJ1-1,TRBV2,CASKTYPTEGATDTEAFF
TRBJ2-1,TRBV3-1,CASSQEAGPYNEQFF
TRBJ2-7,TRBV7-2,CASSLGGSHNEQYF
TRBJ2-3,TRBV4-3,CASSQDAGASTDTQYF
TRBJ2-5,TRBV6-2/TRBV6-3,CASSRLGGETQYF
TRBJ1-1,TRBV12-5,CASGRSGRTEAFF
TRBJ1-3,TRBV7-2,CASSLESDSTIYF
TRBJ1-1,TRBV18,CASSPNTGVVNTEAFF
TRBJ2-3,TRBV20-1,CSARATLAGSGPDTQYF
TRBJ2-2,TRBV11-3,CASSGWAGEDTGELFF
TRBJ2-3,TRBV12-5,CASGPGPTDTQYF
TRBJ1-6,TRBV10-2,CASSEQGVNSPLHF
TRBJ1-1,TRBV18,CASSPGGFGAEAFF
TRBJ2-7,TRBV6-1,CASSEEETGGYEQYF
TRBJ2-5,TRBV6-1,CASSEAGTTQETQYF